This T cell receptor (beta chain) stems from a study of T-cell reconstitution after alpha-beta-depleted transplantation in children. This clonotype was detected many times. No antigen is known for it. Overall study results and limits: T-cell numbers and diversity one year post-transplant derived largely from freshly generated T cells. From surviving recipient T cells and thymic progenitors came the high day-60 TCRbeta diversity observed in some patients. Expanded graft clones, several hundred of them, were reportedly the source of alpha-beta T cells about two months after transplant.

A library of TCRbeta sequences, prepared with unique molecular identifiers, was generated. TCRdb re-analysed the PCR reads in MiXCR, keeping a single row per CDR3 protein. The sample lists approximately 290,000 distinct CDR3 sequences, 9.5% to 13% occurring once. The CDR3 length is 17 residues. Trimming stripped 2 bases from V and 6 bases from J, with 20 bases between. CDR1 is SGHVS, CDR2 FNYEAQ, per germline. The chain recombines TRBV7-6 with TRBJ2-1; D not certain. The sequence came from a male patient aged 2 to 10 who had a stem cell transplant for chronic granulomatous disease, so the T cells may come from the graft donor. Source: peripheral blood, taken 180 days after TCRalphabeta/CD19-depleted stem cell transplant. The DNA of the CDR3 is TGTGCCAGCAGCTTACGCAGCGCTCTTGGTGGTAGCAATGAGCAGTTCTTC. It is translated as CASSLRSALGGSNEQFF.